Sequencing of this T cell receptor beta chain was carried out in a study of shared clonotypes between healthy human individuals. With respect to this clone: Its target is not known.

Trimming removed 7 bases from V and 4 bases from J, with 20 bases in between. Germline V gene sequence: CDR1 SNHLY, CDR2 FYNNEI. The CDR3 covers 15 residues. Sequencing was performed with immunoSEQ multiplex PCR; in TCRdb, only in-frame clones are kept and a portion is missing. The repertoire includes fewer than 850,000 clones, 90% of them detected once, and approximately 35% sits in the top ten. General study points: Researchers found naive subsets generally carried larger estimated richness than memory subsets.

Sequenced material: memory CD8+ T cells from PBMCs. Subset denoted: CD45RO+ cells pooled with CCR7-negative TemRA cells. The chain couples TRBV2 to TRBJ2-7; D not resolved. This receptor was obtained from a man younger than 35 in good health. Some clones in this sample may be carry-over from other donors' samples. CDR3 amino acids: CASTPPARNLYEQYF. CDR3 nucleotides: TGTGCCAGCACCCCGCCCGCGAGGAACCTATACGAGCAGTACTTC.